This TCR beta chain stems from a study of cytomegalovirus exposure and HLA in healthy donors. Amplification used 60 Vbeta primers and 13 Jbeta primers. The table came from immunoSEQ multiplex PCR; TCRdb's copy has only in-frame clones and leaves some out. Of fewer than 65,000 clones in the sample, roughly four fifths are singletons; the top ten hold roughly 1.4%. In this sample, this clone turned up a few times. The CDR3 covers 14 residues. V lost 2 bases and J lost 3; bases outside the gene matches: 3. The germline CDR1 and CDR2 sequences are SGHTA and FQGNSA. The rearrangement uses TRBV7-2 and TRBJ2-7, with TRBD1 identical over 8 bases. Sequencing input: PBMCs. This TCR derives from a man aged 25 to 40 in good health and CMV-seronegative. The CDR3 region is CASSLSRGLYEQYF. The CDR3 DNA is TGTGCCAGCAGCTTATCCAGGGGGCTCTACGAGCAGTACTTC.